The 9 T cell receptor beta chains presented below share a single source sample, sequenced in a study of blood T cell repertoires in COVID-19. Profiled with immunoSEQ multiplex PCR; TCRdb holds only in-frame clones, not every one. There are tens of thousands of clones in the sample; about 80% occur only once, and 14% to 15% lies in the top ten. Sequencing input: peripheral blood. The origin of the receptors is a human donor in a cohort sampled during active COVID-19.

The genes are TRBV3-1 (or the pseudogene TRBV3-2) and TRBJ1-1, with a weak D call TRBD1 (6 bases). The CDR3 covers 13 residues. Trimming took 8 bases from V and 4 from J, leaving 14 bases between them. Looked up from germline, CDR1 is LGHDT and CDR2 is YNNKEL (reference sequence). The CDR3 is CASGRGGPTEAFF. CDR3 in DNA: TGTGCCAGCGGCCGGGGGGGGCCCACTGAAGCTTTCTTT.

This clone was picked up a small number of times. The chain is built from TRBV4-1 and TRBJ1-1; no firm D call. The CDR3 consists of 15 residues. V dropped 0 bases and J dropped 1 base, with 9 bases sitting between them. Germline-derived CDR1 and CDR2 are MGHRA and YSYEKL. CDR3 residues: CASSQDWRENTEAFF. The CDR3 region has the DNA TGCGCCAGCAGCCAAGATTGGCGGGAGAACACTGAAGCTTTCTTT.

The rearrangement links TRBV19 to TRBJ1-5, with a possible D match to TRBD1 (5 bases). The length of the CDR3 is 15 residues. Trimming took 3 bases from V and 0 from J, leaving 9 bases between them. Germline V gene sequence: CDR1 LNHDA, CDR2 SQIVND (reference sequence). CDR3 nucleotide sequence: TGTGCCAGTAGTATCCGACAGAATAGCAATCAGCCCCAGCATTTT. It codes for CASSIRQNSNQPQHF. The complete variable domain, with remaining parts taken from reference TRBV19 and TRBJ1-5, reads DGGITQSPKYLFRKEGQNVTLSCEQNLNHDAMYWYRQDPGQGLRLIYYSQIVNDFQKGDIAEGYSVSREKKESFPLTVTSAQKNPTAFYLCASSIRQNSNQPQHFGDGTRLSIL.

The chain links TRBV7-9 to TRBJ2-1; D may be TRBD2 (5 bases). Trimming cost V 5 bases and J 13 bases, with 18 bases left between them. The germline V gene encodes CDR1 SEHNR and CDR2 FQNEAQ (reference sequence). CDR3 length equals 13 residues. CDR3 in amino acids: CASSPSGSTSQFF. The CDR3 nucleotides are TGTGCCAGCAGCCCCTCGGGGTCCACGTCCCAGTTCTTC.

This clone turned up a few times. The genes are TRBV7-9 and TRBJ2-7, with TRBD2 identical over 7 bases. Germline-derived CDR1 and CDR2 are SEHNR and FQNEAQ (reference sequence). The CDR3 has 18 residues. V was clipped by 3 bases and J by 0 bases; unmatched bases: 14. CDR3 bases: TGTGCCAGCAGCTTTAGGGAGGGCAGGAGCCCAAGCTCCTACGAGCAGTACTTC. Amino acids: CASSFREGRSPSSYEQYF.

V is TRBV7-7 and J is TRBJ2-3, with a tentative D call TRBD1 (6 bases). The CDR3 extends over 14 amino acids. Trimming shortened V by 5 bases and J by 0 bases, and 9 bases separated the two germline ends. Germline V gene sequence: CDR1 SSHAT, CDR2 FNYEAQ (reference sequence). The DNA for the CDR3 is TGTGCCAGCAGCCAGGACAGAAGCACAGATACGCAGTATTTT. Translating it yields CASSQDRSTDTQYF. Full variable domain (remainder filled in from reference TRBV7-7 and TRBJ2-3): GAGVSQSPRYKVTKRGQDVTLRCDPISSHATLYWYQQALGQGPEFLTYFNYEAQPDKSGLPSDRFSAERPEGSISTLTIQRTEQRDSAMYRCASSQDRSTDTQYFGPGTRLTVL.

The V call is TRBV19, the J call TRBJ1-4, with a weak D call TRBD1 (5 bases). The CDR3 is 15 residues long. V gave up 2 bases and J gave up 6 bases, with 13 bases separating them. CDR1 is LNHDA and CDR2 is SQIVND in the germline V gene (reference sequence). The CDR3 DNA reads TGTGCCAGTAGTATAAGGGTCAGGGAGGATGAAAAACTGTTTTTT. This encodes CASSIRVREDEKLFF.

This clone was seen a single time. The rearrangement joins TRBV5-1 to TRBJ1-4; no firm D call. V lost 4 bases to trimming and J lost 7 bases, with 20 bases between them. This CDR3 has 16 residues. Per germline, CDR1 SGHRS and CDR2 YFSETQ. DNA for the CDR3: TGCGCCAGCAGCCTGGCCAGAGGAGGCGGCGGTGAAAAACTGTTTTTT. Amino acid sequence: CASSLARGGGGEKLFF.

This chain links TRBV7-9 with TRBJ1-2; tentatively, D is TRBD1 (5 bases). This CDR3 has 12 residues. CDR1 and CDR2 from the germline V gene are SEHNR and FQNEAQ (reference sequence). Trimming took off 3 bases at V and 6 bases at J, with 8 bases between the two ends. The CDR3 region has the DNA TGTGCCAGCAGCTTGGGCAGGGATGGCTACACCTTC. Its translation: CASSLGRDGYTF.